This TCR beta chain was observed in a study of PD-1 blockade in classical Hodgkin lymphoma. As to time point: cycle 4 day 1 (C4D1), after 6 weeks of nivolumab. Each of the patients experienced relapse following autologous stem cell transplantation, and their brentuximab vedotin exposure differed. A word on this clone: Its cognate antigen is unknown.

Study-level results: CD4+ TCR diversity rose significantly by C4D1, and CD8+ TCR diversity did not. Nothing has yet pinned down what causes the repertoire differences, possibly disease activity or prior therapy.

V lost 3 bases, J lost 2 bases, and 6 bases stayed unmatched. The germline V gene encodes CDR1 KGHSH and CDR2 LQKENI. The CDR3 consists of 15 residues. The table came from immunoSEQ multiplex PCR; TCRdb's copy has only in-frame clones and leaves some out. The sample has tens of thousands of clones, about 90% seen once. This material consisted of peripheral blood mononuclear cells (PBMCs), taken before the fourth cycle of nivolumab. The sequence was obtained from a human donor with classical Hodgkin lymphoma. The chain employs TRBV18 and TRBJ1-2, with TRBD1 matching over 7 bases. The CDR3 region is CASSPIETGNYGYTF. The CDR3 coding sequence is TGTGCCAGCTCACCTATCGAGACAGGGAACTATGGCTACACCTTC.